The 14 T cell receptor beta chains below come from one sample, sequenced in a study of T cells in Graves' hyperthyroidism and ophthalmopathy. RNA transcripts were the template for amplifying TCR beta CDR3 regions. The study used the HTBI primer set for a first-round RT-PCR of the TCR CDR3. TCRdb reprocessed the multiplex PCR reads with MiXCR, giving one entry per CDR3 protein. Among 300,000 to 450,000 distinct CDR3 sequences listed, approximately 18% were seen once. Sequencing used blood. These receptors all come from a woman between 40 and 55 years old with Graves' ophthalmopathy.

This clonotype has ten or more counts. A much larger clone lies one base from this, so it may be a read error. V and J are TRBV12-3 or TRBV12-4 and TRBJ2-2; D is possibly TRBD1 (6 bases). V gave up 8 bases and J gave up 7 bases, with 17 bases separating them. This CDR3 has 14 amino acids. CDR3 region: CASGLGQRGGELFF. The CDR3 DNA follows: TGTGCCAGCGGCCTCGGACAGCGAGGCGGGGAGCTGTTTTTT.

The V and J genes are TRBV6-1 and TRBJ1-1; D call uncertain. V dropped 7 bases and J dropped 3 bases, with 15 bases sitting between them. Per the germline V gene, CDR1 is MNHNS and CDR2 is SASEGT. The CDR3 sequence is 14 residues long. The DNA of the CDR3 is TGTGCCAGCAATCGTCTCGGGGTTGACACTGAAGCTTTCTTT. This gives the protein CASNRLGVDTEAFF.

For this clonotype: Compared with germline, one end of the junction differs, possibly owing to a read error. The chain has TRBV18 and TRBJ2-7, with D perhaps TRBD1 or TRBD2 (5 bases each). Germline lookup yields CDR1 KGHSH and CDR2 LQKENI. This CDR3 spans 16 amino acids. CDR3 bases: TGTGGCAGCTCACCGAGAACCTCGGGACGGAGTTACGAGCAGTACTTC. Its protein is CGSSPRTSGRSYEQYF.

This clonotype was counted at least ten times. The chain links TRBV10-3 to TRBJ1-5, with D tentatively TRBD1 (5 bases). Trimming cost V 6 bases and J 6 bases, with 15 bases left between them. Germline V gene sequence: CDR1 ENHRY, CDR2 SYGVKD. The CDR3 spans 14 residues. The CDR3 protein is CAISGTLGGQPQHF. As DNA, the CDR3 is TGTGCCATCAGCGGGACCCTCGGGGGTCAGCCCCAGCATTTT.

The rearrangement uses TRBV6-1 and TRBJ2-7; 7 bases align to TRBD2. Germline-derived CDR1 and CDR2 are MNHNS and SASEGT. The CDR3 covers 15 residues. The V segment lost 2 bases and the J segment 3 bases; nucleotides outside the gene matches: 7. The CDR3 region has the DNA TGTGCCAGCAGTGAACGAGCGGGAAGGCTCTACGAGCAGTACTTC. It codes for CASSERAGRLYEQYF.

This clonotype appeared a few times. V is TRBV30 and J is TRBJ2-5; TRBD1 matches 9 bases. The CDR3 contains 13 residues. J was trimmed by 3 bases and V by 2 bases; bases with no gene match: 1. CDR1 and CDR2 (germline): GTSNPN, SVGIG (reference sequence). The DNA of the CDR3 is TGTGCCTGGAGTCGGACAGGGGAAGAGACCCAGTACTTC. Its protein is CAWSRTGEETQYF.

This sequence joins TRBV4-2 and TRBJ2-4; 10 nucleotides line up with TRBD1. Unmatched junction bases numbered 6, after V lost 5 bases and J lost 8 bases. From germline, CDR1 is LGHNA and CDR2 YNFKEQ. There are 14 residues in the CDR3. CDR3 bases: TGTGCCAGCAGCTACCTCGGGACAGGGGACATTCAGTACTTC. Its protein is CASSYLGTGDIQYF.

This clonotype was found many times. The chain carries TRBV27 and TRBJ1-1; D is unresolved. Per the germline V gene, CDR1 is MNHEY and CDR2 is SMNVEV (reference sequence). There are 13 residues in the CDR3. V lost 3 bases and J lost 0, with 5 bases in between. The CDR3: CASSLVVNTEAFF. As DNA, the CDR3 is TGTGCCAGCAGTTTGGTCGTGAACACTGAAGCTTTCTTT.

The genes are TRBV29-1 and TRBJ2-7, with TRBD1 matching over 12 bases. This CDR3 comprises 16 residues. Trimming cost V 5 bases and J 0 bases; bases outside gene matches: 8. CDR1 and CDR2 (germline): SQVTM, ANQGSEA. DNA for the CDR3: TGCAGCGTTCGAACCGGGACAGGGGGCACCTCCTACGAGCAGTACTTC. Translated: CSVRTGTGGTSYEQYF.

CDR3 sequence (DNA): TGTGCCAGCAGCCCCTACGAGACCCAGTACTTC. Translating gives CASSPYETQYF. The genes are TRBV6-1 and TRBJ2-5; no reliable D call. The V gene's germline CDR1 is MNHNS and CDR2 SASEGT. Deletions cut 6 bases from V and 5 bases from J, with 7 bases between. This CDR3 spans 11 amino acids.

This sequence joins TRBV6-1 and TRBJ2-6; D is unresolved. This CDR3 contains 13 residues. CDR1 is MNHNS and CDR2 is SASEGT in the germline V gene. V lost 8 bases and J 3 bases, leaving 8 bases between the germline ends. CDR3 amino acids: CASSGFGANVLTF. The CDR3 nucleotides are TGTGCCAGCTCAGGATTTGGGGCCAACGTCCTGACTTTC.

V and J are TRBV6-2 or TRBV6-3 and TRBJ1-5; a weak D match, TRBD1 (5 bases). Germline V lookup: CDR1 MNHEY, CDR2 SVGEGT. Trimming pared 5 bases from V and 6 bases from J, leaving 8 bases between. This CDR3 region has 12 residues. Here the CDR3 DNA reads TGTGCCAGCAGTAAAAGGGGTCAGCCCCAGCATTTT. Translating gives CASSKRGQPQHF.

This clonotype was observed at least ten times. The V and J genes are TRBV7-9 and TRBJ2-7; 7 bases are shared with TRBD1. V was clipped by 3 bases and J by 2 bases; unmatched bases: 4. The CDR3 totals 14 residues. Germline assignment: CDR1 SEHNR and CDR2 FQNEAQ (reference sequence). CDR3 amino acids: CASSFNDRAYEQYF. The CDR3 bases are TGTGCCAGCAGCTTTAACGACAGGGCCTACGAGCAGTACTTC. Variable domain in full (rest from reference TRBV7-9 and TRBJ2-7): DTGVSQNPRHKITKRGQNVTFRCDPISEHNRLYWYRQTLGQGPEFLTYFQNEAQLEKSRLLSDRFSAERPKGSFSTLEIQRTEQGDSAMYLCASSFNDRAYEQYFGPGTRLTVT.

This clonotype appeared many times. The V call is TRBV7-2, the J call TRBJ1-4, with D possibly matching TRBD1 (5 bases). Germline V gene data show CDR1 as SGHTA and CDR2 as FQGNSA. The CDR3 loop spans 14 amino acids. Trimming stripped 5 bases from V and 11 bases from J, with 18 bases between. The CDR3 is CASSLKGGVRKLFF. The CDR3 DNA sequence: TGTGCCAGCAGCCTCAAGGGAGGGGTCCGTAAACTGTTTTTT.